This T cell receptor beta chain was observed in a study of blood T cell repertoires in COVID-19. Study background: Samples came from the United States, Italy and Spain, spanning acute and convalescent COVID-19.

Measured with immunoSEQ multiplex PCR; TCRdb has only the in-frame clones, and not every one. Here the sample spans under 200,000 clones, about 84% being singletons. CDR3 size: 14 residues. The germline gives CDR1 WNHNN, CDR2 SYGVQD (reference sequence). V was pared by 0 bases and J by 7 bases, with 7 bases between. Recovered participants had two consecutive negative NP/OP PCR tests, healthcare professional clearance, or symptom resolution. What was sequenced was PBMCs or T cells enriched from blood (not recorded which). The TCR sequence derives from a man aged 50-59 years who had recovered from COVID-19. This chain links TRBV10-1 with TRBJ1-6; D uncertain. CDR3 residues: CASSESRQNSPLHF. CDR3 in DNA: TGCGCCAGCAGTGAGTCGAGGCAGAATTCACCCCTCCACTTT.